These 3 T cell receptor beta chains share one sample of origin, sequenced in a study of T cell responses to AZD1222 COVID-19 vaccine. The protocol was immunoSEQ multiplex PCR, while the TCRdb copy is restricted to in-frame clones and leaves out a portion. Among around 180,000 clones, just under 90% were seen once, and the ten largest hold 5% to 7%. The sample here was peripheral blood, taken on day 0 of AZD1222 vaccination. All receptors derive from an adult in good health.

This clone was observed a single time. CDR3 residues: CASSSNRAGPRETQYF. For the CDR3, the DNA is TGTGCCAGCAGTTCGAACCGGGCGGGCCCCCGAGAGACCCAGTACTTC. This rearrangement joins TRBV6-2 or TRBV6-3 to TRBJ2-5; D is perhaps TRBD2 (5 bases). The length of the CDR3 is 16 residues. Germline V gives CDR1 MNHEY, CDR2 SVGEGT. V was shortened by 4 bases and J by 4 bases, with 19 bases between the two germline ends.

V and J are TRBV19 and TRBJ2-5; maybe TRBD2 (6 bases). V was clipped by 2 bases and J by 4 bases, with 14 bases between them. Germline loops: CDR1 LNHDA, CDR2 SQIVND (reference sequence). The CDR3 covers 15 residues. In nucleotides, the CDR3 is TGTGCCAGTAGTATATCCGCGGGGCAAGGAGAGACCCAGTACTTC. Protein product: CASSISAGQGETQYF.

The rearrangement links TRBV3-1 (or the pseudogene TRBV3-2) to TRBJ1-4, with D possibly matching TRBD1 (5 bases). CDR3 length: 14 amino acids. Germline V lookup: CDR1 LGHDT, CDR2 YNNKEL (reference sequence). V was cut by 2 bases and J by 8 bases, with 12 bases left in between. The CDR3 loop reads CASSQIVRGEKLFF. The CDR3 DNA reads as TGTGCCAGCAGCCAAATAGTTCGGGGGGAAAAACTGTTTTTT.